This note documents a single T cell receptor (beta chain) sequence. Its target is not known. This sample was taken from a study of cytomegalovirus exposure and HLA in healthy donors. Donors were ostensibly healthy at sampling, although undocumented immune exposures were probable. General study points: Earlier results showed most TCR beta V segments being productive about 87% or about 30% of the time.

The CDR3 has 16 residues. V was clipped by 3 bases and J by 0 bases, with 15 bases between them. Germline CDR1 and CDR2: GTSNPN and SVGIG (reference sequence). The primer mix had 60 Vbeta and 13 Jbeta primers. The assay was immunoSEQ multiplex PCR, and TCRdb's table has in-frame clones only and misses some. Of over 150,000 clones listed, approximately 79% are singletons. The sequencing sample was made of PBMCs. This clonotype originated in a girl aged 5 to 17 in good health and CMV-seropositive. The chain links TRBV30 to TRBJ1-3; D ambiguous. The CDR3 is CAWSPLPTASGNTIYF. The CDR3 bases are TGTGCCTGGAGCCCTCTGCCTACCGCCTCTGGAAACACCATATATTTT.